The 2 T cell receptor beta chains given below trace back to one sample, sequenced in a study of cytomegalovirus exposure and HLA in healthy donors. A multiplex PCR was run with 60 Vbeta primers and 13 Jbeta primers. Measured with immunoSEQ multiplex PCR; TCRdb has only the in-frame clones, and not every one. Of some 98,000 clones in the sample, around 70% are singletons; the top ten hold roughly 2.5%. Sequencing used PBMCs. The source of these receptors is a man over 45 in good health and CMV-seronegative.

Note on this clone: One end of the junction is discordant with germline, which a read error may explain. As DNA, the CDR3 is TGTGCCAGCAGCTTGGCGGGACTAGCTCCTCAGGAGGGCACAGGTACGCAGTATTTT. Translating it yields CASSLAGLAPQEGTGTQYF. The chain has TRBV5-4 and TRBJ2-3; 9 nucleotides line up with TRBD2. The CDR3 runs 19 residues. CDR1 and CDR2 (germline): SGHNT, YYREEE (reference sequence). Full variable domain (remainder filled in from reference TRBV5-4 and TRBJ2-3): ETGVTQSPTHLIKTRGQQVTLRCSSQSGHNTVSWYQQALGQGPQFIFQYYREEENGRGNFPPRFSGLQFPNYSSELNVNALELDDSALYLCASSLAGLAPQEGTGTQYFGPGTRLTVL.

This sequence joins TRBV6-5 and TRBJ2-5, with D perhaps matching TRBD2 (6 bases). CDR3 length: 14 amino acids. Germline values: CDR1 MNHEY, CDR2 SVGAGI. V gave up 7 bases and J gave up 4 bases, with 16 bases separating them. The DNA of the CDR3 is TGTGCCAGCAAGACGCTTTCTAGCGCAGAGACCCAGTACTTC. The encoded protein is CASKTLSSAETQYF.